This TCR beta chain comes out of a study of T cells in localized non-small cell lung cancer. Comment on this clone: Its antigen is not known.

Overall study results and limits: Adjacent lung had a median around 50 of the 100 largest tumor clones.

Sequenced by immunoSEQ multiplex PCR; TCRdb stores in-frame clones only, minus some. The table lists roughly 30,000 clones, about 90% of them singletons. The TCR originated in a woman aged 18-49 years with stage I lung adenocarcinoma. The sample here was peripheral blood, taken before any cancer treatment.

The CDR3 DNA sequence: TGTGCCAGCAGTTACAGGGCCACTGGCTATGGCTACACCTTC. Translating gives CASSYRATGYGYTF. The chain links TRBV6-5 to TRBJ1-2; D unclear. V was pared by 2 bases and J by 4 bases, with 11 bases between. The CDR3 runs to 14 residues. The germline V gene has CDR1 MNHEY and CDR2 SVGAGI.